The sequence of this T cell receptor (beta chain) was determined in a study of T cell clones after liver transplantation. For the study at large: Without induction therapy, subjects received standard immunosuppression until 12-24 months post-transplant. Tolerance: complete withdrawal held at least one year, liver enzymes staying within twice normal. Draws occurred before transplant, before withdrawal, and after complete or failed withdrawal.

Some clones are missing from TCRdb's copy, which holds only in-frame ones; the method was immunoSEQ multiplex PCR. The sample consists of around 51,000 clones, 86% of them appearing once. This CDR3 comprises 14 residues. Trimming removed 1 base from V and 5 bases from J, with 9 bases in between. Per germline, CDR1 MNHEY and CDR2 SMNVEV (reference sequence). This material consisted of CD8+ T cells from blood, taken 12 months after liver transplant. This sequence originates from a human patient who received a liver transplant. The graft donor may have given rise to some T cells. The J gene is TRBJ1-5, the V gene TRBV27; weak D call: TRBD1 (6 bases). CDR3 sequence (DNA): TGTGCCAGCAGTTTATACAGGGTGGATCAGCCCCAGCATTTT. Translation gives CASSLYRVDQPQHF.